This TCR beta chain was documented in a study of cytomegalovirus exposure and HLA in healthy donors. Produced via immunoSEQ multiplex PCR; TCRdb's table is partial and in-frame only. Of approximately 120,000 clones listed, around 95% were seen once; the top ten hold about 1.7%. This clone was counted only a few times. Its specificity is not known. This CDR3 has 13 amino acids. J was trimmed by 2 bases and V by 6 bases; bases with no gene match: 3. Germline CDR1 is MNHEY and CDR2 is SVGAGI. Broader study findings: One later analysis, an examination of the roughly 110 validation repertoires, found that first-cohort TCR clusters tended to co-occur in them. Researchers counted approximately 160 TCR beta chains as cytomegalovirus-associated. In vitro data verified a few CMV-associated chains as specific for CMV antigens.

The chain carries TRBV6-5 and TRBJ1-1, with TRBD1 matching over 7 bases. Specimen: PBMCs. The sequence derives from a young man in good health and CMV-seronegative. The CDR3 loop is CASRGGLNTEAFF. DNA for the CDR3: TGTGCCAGCAGAGGGGGCCTAAACACTGAAGCTTTCTTT.